This section outlines one T cell receptor (beta chain) sequence together with its context. The junction departs from the called germline gene at one end, perhaps through a read error. The data are from a study of control samples from healthy donors and cancer patients. The repertoire was sequenced with immunoSEQ multiplex PCR; TCRdb's copy has only in-frame clones and lacks some. The top ten clones hold 1.5% to 2% of a sample with about 54,000 clones, nearly 96% of them seen once. The germline V gene encodes CDR1 DFQATT and CDR2 SNEGSKA (reference sequence). The CDR3 spans 15 residues. The chain employs TRBV20-1 and TRBJ1-2; D might be TRBD1 (6 bases). The sequence was collected from a woman in her 30s in good health. Sequencing input: blood. In DNA, the CDR3 is TGCAGTGCTAGTACTGGACAGACGTTCTCCTATCGCTACACCTTC. Translation: CSASTGQTFSYRYTF.